This TCR beta chain appears in the sequencing data of a study of blood T cell repertoires in COVID-19. Study-level background: Collection of acute and convalescent COVID-19 samples took place in the United States, Italy and Spain. PBMCs, B-cell-depleted T cells, or T cells provided the cDNA or gDNA that made up the material.

CDR3 length: 16 amino acids. CDR1 LNHDA and CDR2 SQIVND come from the germline V gene (reference sequence). V lost 2 bases to trimming and J lost 7 bases, with 17 bases between them. The method was immunoSEQ multiplex PCR; TCRdb's version includes in-frame clones alone and lacks a portion of them. Of hundreds of thousands of clones listed, nearly 90% are singletons. The sequencing sample was made of peripheral blood. The sequence derives from a woman aged 25-40 years with COVID-19, enrolled during active disease. The V gene is TRBV19, the J gene TRBJ1-4; D is unresolved. This CDR3 is CASSIMPLNPGEKLFF. In nucleotides, the CDR3 is TGTGCCAGTAGTATAATGCCTCTGAACCCGGGTGAAAAACTGTTTTTT.